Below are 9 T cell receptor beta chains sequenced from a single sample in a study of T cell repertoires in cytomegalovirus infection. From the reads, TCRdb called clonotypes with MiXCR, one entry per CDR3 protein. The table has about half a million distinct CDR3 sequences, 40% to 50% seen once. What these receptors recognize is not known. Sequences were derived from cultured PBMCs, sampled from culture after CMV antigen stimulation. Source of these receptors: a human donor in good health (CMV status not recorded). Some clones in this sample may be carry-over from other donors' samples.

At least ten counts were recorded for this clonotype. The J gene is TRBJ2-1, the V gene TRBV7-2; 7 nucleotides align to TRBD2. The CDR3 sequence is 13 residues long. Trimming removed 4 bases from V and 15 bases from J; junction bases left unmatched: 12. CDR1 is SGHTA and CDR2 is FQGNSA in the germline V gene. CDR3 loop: CASSSPTSPRWFF. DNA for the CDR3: TGTGCCAGCAGCTCGCCGACTAGCCCTCGGTGGTTCTTC.

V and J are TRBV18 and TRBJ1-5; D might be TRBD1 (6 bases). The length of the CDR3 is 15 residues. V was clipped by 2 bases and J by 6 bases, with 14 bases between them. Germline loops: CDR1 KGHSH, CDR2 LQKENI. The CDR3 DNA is TGTGCCAGCTCACCAGGCAGGGGCGGAACTCAGCCCCAGCATTTT. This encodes CASSPGRGGTQPQHF.

Here the CDR3 reads CASSTPGKTQYF. DNA for the CDR3: TGTGCCAGTAGTACCCCGGGAAAGACCCAGTACTTC. This chain uses TRBV19 with TRBJ2-5, with D possibly TRBD2 on 5 matching bases. Deletions cut 4 bases from V and 6 bases from J, with 9 bases between. Germline V gives CDR1 LNHDA, CDR2 SQIVND (reference sequence). The CDR3 has 12 amino acids.

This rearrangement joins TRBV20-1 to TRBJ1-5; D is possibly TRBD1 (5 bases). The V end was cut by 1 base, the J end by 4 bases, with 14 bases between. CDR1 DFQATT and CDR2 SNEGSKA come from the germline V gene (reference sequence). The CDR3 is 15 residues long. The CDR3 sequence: CSARARDLGNQPQHF. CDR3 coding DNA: TGCAGTGCTAGAGCCAGGGATCTTGGGAATCAGCCCCAGCATTTT.

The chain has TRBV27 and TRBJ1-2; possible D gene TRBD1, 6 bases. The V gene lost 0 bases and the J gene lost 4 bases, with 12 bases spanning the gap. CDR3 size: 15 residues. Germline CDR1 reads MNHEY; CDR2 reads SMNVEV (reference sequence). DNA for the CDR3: TGTGCCAGCAGTTTATCTGGACAGTTCTCCTATGGCTACACCTTC. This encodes CASSLSGQFSYGYTF.

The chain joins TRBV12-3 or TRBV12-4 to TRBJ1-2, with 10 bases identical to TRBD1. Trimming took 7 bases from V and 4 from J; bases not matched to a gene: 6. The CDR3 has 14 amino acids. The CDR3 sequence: CASTLTGGRYGYTF. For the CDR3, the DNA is TGTGCCAGCACCCTGACAGGGGGCCGCTATGGCTACACCTTC.

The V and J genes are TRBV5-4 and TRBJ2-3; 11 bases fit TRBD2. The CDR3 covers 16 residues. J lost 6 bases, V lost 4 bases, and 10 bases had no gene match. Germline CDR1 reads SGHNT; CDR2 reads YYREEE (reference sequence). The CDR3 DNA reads TGTGCCAGCAGCAACCTAGCGGGAGGTATGGGGGATACGCAGTATTTT. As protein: CASSNLAGGMGDTQYF. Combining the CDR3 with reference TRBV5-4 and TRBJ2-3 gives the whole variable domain ETGVTQSPTHLIKTRGQQVTLRCSSQSGHNTVSWYQQALGQGPQFIFQYYREEENGRGNFPPRFSGLQFPNYSSELNVNALELDDSALYLCASSNLAGGMGDTQYFGPGTRLTVL.

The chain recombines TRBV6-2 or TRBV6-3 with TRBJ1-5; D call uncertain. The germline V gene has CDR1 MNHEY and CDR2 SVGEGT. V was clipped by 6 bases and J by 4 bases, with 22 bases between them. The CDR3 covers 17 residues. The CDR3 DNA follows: TGTGCCAGCAGCCCTCGACCGTCCCTAGTCTGGAATCAGCCCCAGCATTTT. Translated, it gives CASSPRPSLVWNQPQHF.

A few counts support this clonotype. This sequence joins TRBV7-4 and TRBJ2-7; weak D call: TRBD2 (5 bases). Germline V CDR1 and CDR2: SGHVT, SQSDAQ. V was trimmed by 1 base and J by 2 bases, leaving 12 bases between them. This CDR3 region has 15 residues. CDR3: CASSLDSAGTYEQYF. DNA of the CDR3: TGTGCCAGCAGCTTAGATTCGGCCGGGACCTACGAGCAGTACTTC.